The sequence of this T cell receptor beta chain was determined in a study of tumor-infiltrating lymphocytes in primary liver carcinoma. Whole-study context: Spanning 4.2 to 10 cm, the tumors were T1-T3 N0M0.

This CDR3 spans 12 amino acids. V was clipped by 7 bases and J by 2 bases, with 9 bases between them. Germline assignment: CDR1 ENHRY and CDR2 SYGVKD. With a constant-region primer, TCR beta cDNA was made from approximately 500 ng of total RNA. It was through three nested multiplex PCR rounds of slightly modified ARM-PCR that TCR beta libraries arose. Forward primers for TRBV1-TRBV30 and a C-beta reverse primer served the first two PCR rounds, at around 11 cycles each. MiXCR was run by TCRdb on the multiplex PCR reads, yielding one entry per CDR3 protein. The top ten clones hold roughly a third of a sample with some 32,000 distinct CDR3 sequences, 76% of them seen once. Both RNA and DNA were isolated together from roughly 20-30 mg of bulk tissue that had not been sorted.

Source material: liver tumor tissue from sampling region 5. As for subset: tumor region T5, tumor centre. This receptor was identified in a man in his forties with primary liver carcinoma and hepatitis B virus infection. The chain has TRBV10-3 and TRBJ2-7; tentatively, D is TRBD1 (5 bases). The CDR3 spells CAIMDNAYEQYF. DNA of the CDR3: TGTGCCATCATGGACAATGCCTACGAGCAGTACTTC.